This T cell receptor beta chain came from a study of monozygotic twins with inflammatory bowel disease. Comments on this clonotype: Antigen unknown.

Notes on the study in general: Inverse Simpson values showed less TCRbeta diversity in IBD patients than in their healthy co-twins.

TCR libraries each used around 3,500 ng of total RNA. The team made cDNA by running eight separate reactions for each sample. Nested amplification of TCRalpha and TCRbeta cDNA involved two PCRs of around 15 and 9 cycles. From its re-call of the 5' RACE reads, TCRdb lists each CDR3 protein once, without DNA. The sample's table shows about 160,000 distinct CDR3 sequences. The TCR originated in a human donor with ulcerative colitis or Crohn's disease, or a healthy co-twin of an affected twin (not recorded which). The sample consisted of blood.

The chain's CDR3 is CAWSGGGGQETQYF. The V and J genes are TRBV30 and TRBJ2-5; checking the TCRdb D call of TRBD1 is not possible without DNA. Germline CDR1 is GTSNPN and CDR2 is SVGIG (reference sequence). The CDR3 spans 14 residues.